The T cell receptor beta chain described here comes from a study of vaccination and CD4 T cells after COVID-19. Whole-study context: Diagnosis preceded the drawing of post-COVID samples by a median 101 days (range 35 to 161).

The assay that was used to sequence DNA from cultured CD4+ T cells was the Oncomine TCR Beta short-read assay. Genomic DNA was isolated from cultured CD4+ T cells. TCRdb analysed the PCR reads with MiXCR anew, one entry per CDR3 protein. The data show some 15,000 distinct CDR3 sequences, with under 65% seen just once and roughly 13% held by the top ten. This clonotype was seen only a few times. Its cognate antigen is unknown. Treatment given: 10-day PBMC culture with coronavirus spike peptide pools or control peptides (ViraFEST assay). IL-2 at about 9.3 IU/ml and peptide pools at 9 to 10 ug/ml were added to PBMCs cultured at about 2.2 million per well. The TCR sequence derives from a human donor who had recovered from COVID-19. Sequencing input: CD4+ T cells from blood, cultured in vitro.

CDR3 coding DNA: TGTGCCACCAGTGATTCCGGGACAGGGGACTACGAGCAGTACTTC. It encodes CATSDSGTGDYEQYF. The J gene is TRBJ2-7, the V gene TRBV24-1, with 10 bases matching TRBD1. J gave up 3 bases and V 2 bases, and 3 bases lay outside the gene matches. The CDR3 is made up of 15 amino acids. The germline CDR1 and CDR2 sequences are KGHDR and SFDVKD.